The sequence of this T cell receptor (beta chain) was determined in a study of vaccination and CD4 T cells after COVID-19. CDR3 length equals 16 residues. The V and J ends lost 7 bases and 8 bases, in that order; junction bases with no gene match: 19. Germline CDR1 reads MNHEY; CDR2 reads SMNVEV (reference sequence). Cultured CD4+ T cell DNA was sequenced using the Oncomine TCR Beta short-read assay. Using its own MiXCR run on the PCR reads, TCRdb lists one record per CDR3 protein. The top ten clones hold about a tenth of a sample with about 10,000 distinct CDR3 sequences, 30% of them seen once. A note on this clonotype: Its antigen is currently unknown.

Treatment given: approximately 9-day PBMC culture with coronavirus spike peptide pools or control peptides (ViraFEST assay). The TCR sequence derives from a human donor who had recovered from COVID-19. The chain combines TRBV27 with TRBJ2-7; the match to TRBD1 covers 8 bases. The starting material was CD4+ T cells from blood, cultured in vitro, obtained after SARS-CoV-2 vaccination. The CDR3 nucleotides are TGTGCCAGCATTGGAACAGGGGGGAGTCTTTGTATACAGCAGTACTTC. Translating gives CASIGTGGSLCIQQYF.